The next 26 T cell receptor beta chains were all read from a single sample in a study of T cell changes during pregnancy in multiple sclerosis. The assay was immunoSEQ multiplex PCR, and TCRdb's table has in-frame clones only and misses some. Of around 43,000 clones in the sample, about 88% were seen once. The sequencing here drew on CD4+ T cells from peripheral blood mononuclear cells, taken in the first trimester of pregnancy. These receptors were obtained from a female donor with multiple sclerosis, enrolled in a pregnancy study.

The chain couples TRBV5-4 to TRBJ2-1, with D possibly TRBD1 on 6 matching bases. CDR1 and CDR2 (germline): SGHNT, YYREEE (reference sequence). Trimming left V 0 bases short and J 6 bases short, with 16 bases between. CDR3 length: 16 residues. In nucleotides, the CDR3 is TGTGCCAGCAGCTTGGGGCCGGACAGAAATAGCAATGAGCAGTTCTTC. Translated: CASSLGPDRNSNEQFF.

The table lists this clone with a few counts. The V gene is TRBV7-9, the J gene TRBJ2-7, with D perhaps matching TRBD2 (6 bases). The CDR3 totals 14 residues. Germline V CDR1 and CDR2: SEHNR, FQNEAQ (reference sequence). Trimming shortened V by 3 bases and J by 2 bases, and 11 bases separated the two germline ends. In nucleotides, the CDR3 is TGTGCCAGCAGCTTCGCCGGGACTCCCTACGAGCAGTACTTC. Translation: CASSFAGTPYEQYF. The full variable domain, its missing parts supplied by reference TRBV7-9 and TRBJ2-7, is DTGVSQNPRHKITKRGQNVTFRCDPISEHNRLYWYRQTLGQGPEFLTYFQNEAQLEKSRLLSDRFSAERPKGSFSTLEIQRTEQGDSAMYLCASSFAGTPYEQYFGPGTRLTVT.

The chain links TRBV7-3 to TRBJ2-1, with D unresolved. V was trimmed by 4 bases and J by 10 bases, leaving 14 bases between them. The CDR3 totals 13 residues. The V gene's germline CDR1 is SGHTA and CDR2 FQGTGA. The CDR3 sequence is CASSSVNRQEQFF. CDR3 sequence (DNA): TGTGCCAGCAGCTCCGTAAATCGACAAGAGCAGTTCTTC.

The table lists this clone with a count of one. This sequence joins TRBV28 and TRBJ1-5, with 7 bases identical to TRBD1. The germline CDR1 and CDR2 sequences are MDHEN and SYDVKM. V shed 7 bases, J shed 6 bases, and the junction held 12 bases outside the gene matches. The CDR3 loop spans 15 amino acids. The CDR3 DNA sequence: TGTGCCAGCATCCCGGGACAGTGGACGAGTCAGCCCCAGCATTTT. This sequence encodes CASIPGQWTSQPQHF.

The CDR3 sequence is CASNRLAGEGNEQFF. CDR3 nucleotides: TGTGCCAGCAACAGACTAGCGGGAGAGGGAAATGAGCAGTTCTTC. The chain combines TRBV6-1 with TRBJ2-1, with 12 bases that match TRBD2. Per the germline V gene, CDR1 is MNHNS and CDR2 is SASEGT. J was trimmed by 7 bases and V by 7 bases; bases with no gene match: 8. CDR3 length: 15 residues.

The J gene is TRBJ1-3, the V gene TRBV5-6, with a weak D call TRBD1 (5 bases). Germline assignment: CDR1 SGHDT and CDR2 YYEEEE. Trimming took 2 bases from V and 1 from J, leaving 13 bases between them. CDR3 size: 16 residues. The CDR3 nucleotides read TGTGCCAGCAGCTTATTCCAGGGCCCGTCTGGAAACACCATATATTTT. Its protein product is CASSLFQGPSGNTIYF.

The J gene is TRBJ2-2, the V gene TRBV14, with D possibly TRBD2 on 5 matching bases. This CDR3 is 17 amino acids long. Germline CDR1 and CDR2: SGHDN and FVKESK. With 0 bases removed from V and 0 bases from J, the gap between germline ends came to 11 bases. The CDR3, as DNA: TGTGCCAGCAGCCAAGAGAGGGATCCACCGAACACCGGGGAGCTGTTTTTT. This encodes CASSQERDPPNTGELFF.

The CDR3 DNA reads as TGTGCCAGTAGCCTGGGACTAGCGGGAGGGAACACCGGGGAGCTGTTTTTT. Translating gives CASSLGLAGGNTGELFF. V is TRBV19 and J is TRBJ2-2, with TRBD2 matching over 15 bases. Trimming took 6 bases from V and 1 from J; bases not matched to a gene: 3. Per germline, CDR1 LNHDA and CDR2 SQIVND (reference sequence). The CDR3 is 17 residues long.

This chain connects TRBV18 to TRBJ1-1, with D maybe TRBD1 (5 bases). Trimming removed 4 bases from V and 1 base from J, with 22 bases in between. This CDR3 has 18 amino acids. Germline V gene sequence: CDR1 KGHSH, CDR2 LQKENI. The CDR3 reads CASSRIVIGGKENTEAFF. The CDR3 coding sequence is TGTGCCAGCTCACGAATAGTCATCGGGGGTAAGGAGAACACTGAAGCTTTCTTT.

The CDR3 is CASSNLNTGELFF. CDR3 nucleotide sequence: TGTGCCAGCAGTAATCTTAACACCGGGGAGCTGTTTTTT. The chain uses TRBV28 and TRBJ2-2; no definite D call. The germline V gene has CDR1 MDHEN and CDR2 SYDVKM. Trimming left V 5 bases short and J 2 bases short, with 6 bases between. CDR3 length equals 13 residues.

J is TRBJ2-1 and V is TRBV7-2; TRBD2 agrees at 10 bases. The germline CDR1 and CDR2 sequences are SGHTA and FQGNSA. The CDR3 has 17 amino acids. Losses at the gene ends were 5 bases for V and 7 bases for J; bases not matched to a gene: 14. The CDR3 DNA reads TGTGCCAGCAGCCAAAGACTCCTAGCGGGAGTTGGGAATGAGCAGTTCTTC. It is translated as CASSQRLLAGVGNEQFF.

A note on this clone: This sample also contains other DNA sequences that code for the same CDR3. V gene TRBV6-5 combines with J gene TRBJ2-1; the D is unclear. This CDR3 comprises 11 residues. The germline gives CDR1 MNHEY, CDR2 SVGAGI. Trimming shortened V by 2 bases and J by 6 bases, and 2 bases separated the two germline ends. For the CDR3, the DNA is TGTGCCAGCAGTTACCGCAATGAGCAGTTCTTC. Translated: CASSYRNEQFF.

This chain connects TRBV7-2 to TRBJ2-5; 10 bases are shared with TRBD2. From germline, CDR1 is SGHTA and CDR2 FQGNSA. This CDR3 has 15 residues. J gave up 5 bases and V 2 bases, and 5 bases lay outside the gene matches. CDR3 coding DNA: TGTGCCAGCAGCTTAATAGCGGGAGGAGGGGAGACCCAGTACTTC. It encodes CASSLIAGGGETQYF.

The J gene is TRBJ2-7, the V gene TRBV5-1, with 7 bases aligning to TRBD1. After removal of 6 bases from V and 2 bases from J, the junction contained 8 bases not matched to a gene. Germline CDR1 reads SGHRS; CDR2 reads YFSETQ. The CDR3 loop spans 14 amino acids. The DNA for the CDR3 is TGCGCCAGCACCCCTCGGGACAGAGCCTACGAGCAGTACTTC. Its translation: CASTPRDRAYEQYF.

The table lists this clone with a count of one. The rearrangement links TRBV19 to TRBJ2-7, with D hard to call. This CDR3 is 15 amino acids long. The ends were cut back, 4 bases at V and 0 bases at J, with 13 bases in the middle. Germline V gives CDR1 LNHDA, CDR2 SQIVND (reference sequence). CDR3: CASSRTVGTSYEQYF. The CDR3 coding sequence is TGTGCCAGTAGTAGAACAGTGGGCACCTCCTACGAGCAGTACTTC.

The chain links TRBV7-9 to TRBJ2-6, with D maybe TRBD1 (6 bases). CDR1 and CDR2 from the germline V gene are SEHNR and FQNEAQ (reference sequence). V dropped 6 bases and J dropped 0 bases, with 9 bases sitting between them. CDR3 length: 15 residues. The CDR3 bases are TGTGCCAGCAGTCTCAGGGGCTCTGGGGCCAACGTCCTGACTTTC. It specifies CASSLRGSGANVLTF.

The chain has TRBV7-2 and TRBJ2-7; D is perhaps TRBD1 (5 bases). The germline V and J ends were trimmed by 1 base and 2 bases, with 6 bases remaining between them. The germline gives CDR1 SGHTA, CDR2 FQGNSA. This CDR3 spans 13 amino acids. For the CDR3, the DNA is TGTGCCAGCAGCTTAGGCAGGGCCTACGAGCAGTACTTC. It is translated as CASSLGRAYEQYF.

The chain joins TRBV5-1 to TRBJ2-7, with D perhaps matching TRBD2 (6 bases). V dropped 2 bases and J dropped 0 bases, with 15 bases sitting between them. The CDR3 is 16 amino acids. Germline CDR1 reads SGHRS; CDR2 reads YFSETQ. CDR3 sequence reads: CASSLISGSSSYEQYF. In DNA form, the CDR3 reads TGCGCCAGCAGCTTAATCTCCGGGAGTTCCTCCTACGAGCAGTACTTC.

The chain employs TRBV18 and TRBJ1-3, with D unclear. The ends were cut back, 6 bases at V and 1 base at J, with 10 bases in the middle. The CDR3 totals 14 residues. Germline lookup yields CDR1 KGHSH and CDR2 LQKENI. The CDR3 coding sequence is TGTGCCAGCTCCGGAGCAGTATCTGGAAACACCATATATTTT. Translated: CASSGAVSGNTIYF.

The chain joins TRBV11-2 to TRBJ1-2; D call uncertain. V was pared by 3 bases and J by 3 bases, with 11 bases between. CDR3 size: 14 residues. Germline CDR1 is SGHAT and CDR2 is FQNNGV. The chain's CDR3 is CASSLDGKDYGYTF. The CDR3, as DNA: TGTGCCAGCAGCTTGGACGGGAAGGACTATGGCTACACCTTC.

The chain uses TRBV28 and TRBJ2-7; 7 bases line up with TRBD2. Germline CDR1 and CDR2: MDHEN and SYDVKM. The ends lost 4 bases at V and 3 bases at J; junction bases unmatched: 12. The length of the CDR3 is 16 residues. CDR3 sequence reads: CASSSSSGREVYEQYF. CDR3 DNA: TGTGCCAGCAGTTCCTCATCGGGGAGGGAAGTCTACGAGCAGTACTTC.

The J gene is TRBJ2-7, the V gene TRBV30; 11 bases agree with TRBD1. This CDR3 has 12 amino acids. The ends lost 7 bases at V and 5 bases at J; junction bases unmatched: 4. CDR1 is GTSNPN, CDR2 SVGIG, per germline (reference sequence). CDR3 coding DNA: TGTGCCTTGGGACAGGGGGGACACGAGCAGTACTTC. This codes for CALGQGGHEQYF.

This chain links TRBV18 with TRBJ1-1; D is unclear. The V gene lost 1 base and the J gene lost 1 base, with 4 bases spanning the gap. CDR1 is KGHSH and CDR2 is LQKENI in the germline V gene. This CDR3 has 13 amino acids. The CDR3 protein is CASSPRPNTEAFF. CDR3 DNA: TGTGCCAGCTCACCACGGCCGAACACTGAAGCTTTCTTT. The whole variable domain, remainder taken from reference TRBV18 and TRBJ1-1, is NAGVMQNPRHLVRRRGQEARLRCSPMKGHSHVYWYRQLPEEGLKFMVYLQKENIIDESGMPKERFSAEFPKEGPSILRIQQVVRGDSAAYFCASSPRPNTEAFFGQGTRLTVV.

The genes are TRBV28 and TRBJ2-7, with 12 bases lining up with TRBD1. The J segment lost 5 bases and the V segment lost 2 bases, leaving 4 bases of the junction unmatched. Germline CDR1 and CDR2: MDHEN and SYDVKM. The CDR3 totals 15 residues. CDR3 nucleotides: TGTGCCAGCAGTTTAGGAGGGACAGGGGGCCACGAGCAGTACTTC. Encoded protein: CASSLGGTGGHEQYF.

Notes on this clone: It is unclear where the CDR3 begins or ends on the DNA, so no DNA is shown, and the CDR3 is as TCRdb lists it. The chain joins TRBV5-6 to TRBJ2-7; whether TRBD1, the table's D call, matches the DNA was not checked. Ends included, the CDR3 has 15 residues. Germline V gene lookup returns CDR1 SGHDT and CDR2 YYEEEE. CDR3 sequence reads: CASSFGPGARYEQYF.

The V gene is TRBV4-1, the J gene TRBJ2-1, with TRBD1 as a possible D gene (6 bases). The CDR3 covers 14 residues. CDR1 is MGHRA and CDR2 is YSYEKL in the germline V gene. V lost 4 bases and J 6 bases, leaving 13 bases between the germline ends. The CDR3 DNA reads TGCGCCAGCAGCCCCAACGACAGGCGCAATGAGCAGTTCTTC. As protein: CASSPNDRRNEQFF.